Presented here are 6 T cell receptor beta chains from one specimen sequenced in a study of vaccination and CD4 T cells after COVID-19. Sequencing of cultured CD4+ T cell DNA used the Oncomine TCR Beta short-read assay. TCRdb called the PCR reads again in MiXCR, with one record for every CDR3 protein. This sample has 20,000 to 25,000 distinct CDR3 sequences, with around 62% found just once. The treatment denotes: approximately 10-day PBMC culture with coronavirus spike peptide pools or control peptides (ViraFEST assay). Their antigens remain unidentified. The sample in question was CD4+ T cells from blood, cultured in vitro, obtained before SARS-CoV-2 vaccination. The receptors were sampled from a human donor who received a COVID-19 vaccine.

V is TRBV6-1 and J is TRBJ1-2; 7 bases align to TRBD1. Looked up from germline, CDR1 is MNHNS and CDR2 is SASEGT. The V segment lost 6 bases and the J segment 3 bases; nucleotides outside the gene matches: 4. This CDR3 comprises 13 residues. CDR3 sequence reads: CASRSTGYYGYTF. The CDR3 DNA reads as TGTGCCAGCAGGTCGACAGGGTACTATGGCTACACCTTC.

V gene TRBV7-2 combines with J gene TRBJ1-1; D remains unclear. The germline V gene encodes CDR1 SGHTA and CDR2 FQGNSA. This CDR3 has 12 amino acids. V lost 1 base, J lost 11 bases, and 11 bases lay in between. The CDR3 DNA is TGTGCCAGCAGCTTAGTAAGGTCTTTCGCTTTCTTT. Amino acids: CASSLVRSFAFF.

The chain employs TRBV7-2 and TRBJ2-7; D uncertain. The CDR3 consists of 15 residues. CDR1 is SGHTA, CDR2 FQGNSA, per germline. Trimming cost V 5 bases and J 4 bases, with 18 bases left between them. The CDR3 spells CASSIEYGGSYEQYF. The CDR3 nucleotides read TGTGCCAGCAGCATTGAGTATGGCGGTTCTTACGAGCAGTACTTC.

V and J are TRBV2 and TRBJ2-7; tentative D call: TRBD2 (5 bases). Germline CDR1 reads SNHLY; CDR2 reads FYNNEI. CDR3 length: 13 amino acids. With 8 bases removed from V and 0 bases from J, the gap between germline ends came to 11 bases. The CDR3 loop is CASSHRGSYEQYF. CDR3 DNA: TGTGCCAGCTCTCACCGGGGCTCCTACGAGCAGTACTTC.

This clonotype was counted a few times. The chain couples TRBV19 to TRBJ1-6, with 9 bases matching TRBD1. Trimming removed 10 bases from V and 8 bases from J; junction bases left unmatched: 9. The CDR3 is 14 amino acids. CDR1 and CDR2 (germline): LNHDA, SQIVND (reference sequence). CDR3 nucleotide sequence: TGTGCCACCGGCCCGGGACAGGGTTATTCACCCCTCCACTTT. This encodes CATGPGQGYSPLHF.

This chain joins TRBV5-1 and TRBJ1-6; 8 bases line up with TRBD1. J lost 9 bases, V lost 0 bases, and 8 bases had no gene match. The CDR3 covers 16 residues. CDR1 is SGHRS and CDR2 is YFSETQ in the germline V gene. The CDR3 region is CASSLAGDRTLSPLHF. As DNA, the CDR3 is TGCGCCAGCAGCTTGGCCGGGGACAGGACCCTTTCACCCCTCCACTTT.